The rows below give T cell receptor beta chains drawn from one sample of a study of response to subunit inactivated influenza vaccine. From the RT-PCR reads, TCRdb called clonotypes with MiXCR, one entry per CDR3 protein. The sample lists 800,000 or so distinct CDR3 sequences; 21% were seen once. This material consisted of PBMCs from blood, taken roughly 5 days after vaccination. These TCRs come from a man over 45 who received an inactivated influenza vaccine. CDR3s include the opening cysteine and the closing phenylalanine or tryptophan. A D gene is named only where the DNA matches it firmly. Size values are once, few and many counts, or a class for expanded clones, and some rows have none.

J gene: TRBJ2-7; D gene: NA; clone size: few; V gene: TRBV28; CDR3 length: 13; CDR3 DNA: TGTGCCAGCAGTTTCGGGCAGCTCTACGAGCAGTACTTC; CDR3 protein: CASSFGQLYEQYF
J gene: TRBJ2-5; D gene: TRBD1; clone size: NA; V gene: TRBV20-1; CDR3 length: 15; CDR3 DNA: TGCAGTGCTGATACCGGGACAGGGGGCTTCGAGACCCAGTACTTC; CDR3 protein: CSADTGTGGFETQYF
J gene: TRBJ1-1; D gene: TRBD1; clone size: few; V gene: TRBV6-1; CDR3 length: 16; CDR3 DNA: TGTGCCAGCAGTACCGGGACAGATAGTATGAACACTGAAGCTTTCTTT; CDR3 protein: CASSTGTDSMNTEAFF
J gene: TRBJ2-1; D gene: NA; clone size: NA; V gene: TRBV20-1; CDR3 length: 13; CDR3 DNA: TGCAGTGCTAGAGCGGGAGTCGGCAATGAGCAGTTCTTC; CDR3 protein: CSARAGVGNEQFF
J gene: TRBJ2-7; D gene: TRBD1; clone size: NA; V gene: TRBV6-5; CDR3 length: 16; CDR3 DNA: TGTGCCAGCAGTTACTCGCCGACAGGGGGTCGGCTCGAGCAGTACTTC; CDR3 protein: CASSYSPTGGRLEQYF
J gene: TRBJ1-1; D gene: NA; clone size: few; V gene: TRBV30; CDR3 length: 13; CDR3 DNA: TGTGCCTGGAGTGTGGAAACGAACACTGAAGCTTTCTTT; CDR3 protein: CAWSVETNTEAFF
J gene: TRBJ2-3; D gene: NA; clone size: few; V gene: TRBV29-1; CDR3 length: 12; CDR3 DNA: TGCAGCGTCGCCTACGAAGGGGTAGGGCAGTATTTT; CDR3 protein: CSVAYEGVGQYF
J gene: TRBJ2-2; D gene: NA; clone size: NA; V gene: TRBV20-1; CDR3 length: 13; CDR3 DNA: TGCAGTGCTCGAGCGACTAGCACCGGGGAGCTGTTTTTT; CDR3 protein: CSARATSTGELFF
J gene: TRBJ2-7; D gene: TRBD2; clone size: few; V gene: TRBV6-1; CDR3 length: 15; CDR3 DNA: TGTGCCAGCAGGGCTAGCGGGGGAATGGCCTACGAGCAGTACTTC; CDR3 protein: CASRASGGMAYEQYF
J gene: TRBJ2-3; D gene: TRBD2; clone size: few; V gene: TRBV28; CDR3 length: 17; CDR3 DNA: TGTGCCAGCAGCTGGGGACTCGGACTAGCGGATACAGATACGCAGTATTTT; CDR3 protein: CASSWGLGLADTDTQYF
J gene: TRBJ1-3; D gene: TRBD1; clone size: NA; V gene: TRBV6-5; CDR3 length: 17; CDR3 DNA: TGTGCCAGCAGTTACTCTTCGGGACAGACAGCTGGAAACACCATATATTTT; CDR3 protein: CASSYSSGQTAGNTIYF
J gene: TRBJ2-3; D gene: NA; clone size: NA; V gene: TRBV11-2; CDR3 length: 14; CDR3 DNA: TGTGCTTGGGGATCTCAGGGGGGGCAGGGTACGCAGTATTTT; CDR3 protein: CAWGSQGGQGTQYF
J gene: TRBJ1-1; D gene: TRBD1; clone size: NA; V gene: TRBV4-2; CDR3 length: 15; CDR3 DNA: TGTGCCAGCAGCCCCAGTTGGGACAGTCACACTGAAGCTTTCTTT; CDR3 protein: CASSPSWDSHTEAFF
J gene: TRBJ2-7; D gene: NA; clone size: NA; V gene: TRBV7-6; CDR3 length: 19; CDR3 DNA: TGTGCCAGCAGCTCGATAGGCGGGACGGCTACTCATTTAACCTACGAGCAGTACTTC; CDR3 protein: CASSSIGGTATHLTYEQYF
J gene: TRBJ2-5; D gene: NA; clone size: NA; V gene: TRBV7-8; CDR3 length: 13; CDR3 DNA: TGTGCCAGCAGCCCCCCCGCCCCGGGACACCAGTACTTC; CDR3 protein: CASSPPAPGHQYF
J gene: TRBJ2-5; D gene: TRBD2; clone size: NA; V gene: TRBV6-2/TRBV6-3; CDR3 length: 17; CDR3 DNA: TGTGCCAGCAGTTACCCCCCGACTAGCGGGAGGGCCGAGACCCAGTACTTC; CDR3 protein: CASSYPPTSGRAETQYF
J gene: TRBJ2-1; D gene: NA; clone size: many; V gene: TRBV12-3/TRBV12-4; CDR3 length: 14; CDR3 DNA: TGTGCCAGCAGACCTTCGGGACGGGGCAATGAGCAGTTCTTC; CDR3 protein: CASRPSGRGNEQFF
J gene: TRBJ1-2; D gene: TRBD1; clone size: few; V gene: TRBV12-3/TRBV12-4; CDR3 length: 14; CDR3 DNA: TGTGCCAGCAGTCCCGGGACAGGGAAGAATGGCTACACCTTC; CDR3 protein: CASSPGTGKNGYTF
J gene: TRBJ2-7; D gene: NA; clone size: NA; V gene: TRBV28; CDR3 length: 13; CDR3 DNA: TGTGCCAGCAGTTTATTCGCCGGAAACGAGCAGTACTTC; CDR3 protein: CASSLFAGNEQYF
J gene: TRBJ2-1; D gene: TRBD2; clone size: few; V gene: TRBV29-1; CDR3 length: 13; CDR3 DNA: TGCAGCTCCCGGCCTAGCGGGGGTAATGAGCAGTTCTTC; CDR3 protein: CSSRPSGGNEQFF
J gene: TRBJ2-2; D gene: NA; clone size: NA; V gene: TRBV4-3; CDR3 length: 18; CDR3 DNA: TGCGCCAGCAGCCAAGATAGTTTAAGAATCAGCGCCACCGGGGAGCTGTTTTTT; CDR3 protein: CASSQDSLRISATGELFF
J gene: TRBJ2-1; D gene: TRBD2; clone size: NA; V gene: TRBV28; CDR3 length: 15; CDR3 DNA: TGTGCCAGCAGCCGAGGGGTAGCGGGTTACAATGAGCAGTTCTTC; CDR3 protein: CASSRGVAGYNEQFF
J gene: TRBJ1-2; D gene: NA; clone size: NA; V gene: TRBV10-3; CDR3 length: 17; CDR3 DNA: TGTGCCATCAGTGAGTCGATTGGCAGGGCCCCACAATATGGCTACACCTTC; CDR3 protein: CAISESIGRAPQYGYTF
J gene: TRBJ2-1; D gene: TRBD2; clone size: few; V gene: TRBV6-2/TRBV6-3; CDR3 length: 17; CDR3 DNA: TGTGCCAGCAGTACCCGACTAGCGGGAGGGAATTACAATGAGCAGTTCTTC; CDR3 protein: CASSTRLAGGNYNEQFF
J gene: TRBJ2-3; D gene: NA; clone size: few; V gene: TRBV15; CDR3 length: 16; CDR3 DNA: TGTGCCACCCGCAGAGCACAAAGGTTTAGCACAGATACGCAGTATTTT; CDR3 protein: CATRRAQRFSTDTQYF
J gene: TRBJ2-7; D gene: NA; clone size: few; V gene: TRBV4-3; CDR3 length: 14; CDR3 DNA: TGCGCCAGCAGCCAGTCGGGGTACTCCTACGAGCAGTACTTC; CDR3 protein: CASSQSGYSYEQYF
J gene: TRBJ2-2; D gene: NA; clone size: few; V gene: TRBV6-2/TRBV6-3; CDR3 length: 13; CDR3 DNA: TGTGCCAGCAGTCCTTTTGCCACCGGGGAGCTGTTTTTT; CDR3 protein: CASSPFATGELFF
J gene: TRBJ1-1; D gene: NA; clone size: NA; V gene: TRBV2; CDR3 length: 19; CDR3 DNA: TGTGCCTTCACCAACACGGGGAGAGTACACAACCTAATGAACACTGAAGCTTTCTTT; CDR3 protein: CAFTNTGRVHNLMNTEAFF
J gene: TRBJ1-6; D gene: NA; clone size: NA; V gene: TRBV9; CDR3 length: 13; CDR3 DNA: TGTGCCAGCAGCGTAGAGGGCAGCTCACCCCTCCACTTT; CDR3 protein: CASSVEGSSPLHF
J gene: TRBJ2-7; D gene: NA; clone size: many; V gene: TRBV28; CDR3 length: 12; CDR3 DNA: TGTGCCAGCAGTCGCTGGGCCTACGAGCAGTACTTC; CDR3 protein: CASSRWAYEQYF
J gene: TRBJ1-2; D gene: NA; clone size: few; V gene: TRBV7-2; CDR3 length: 13; CDR3 DNA: TGTGCCAGCACCCCCCGGGATAACTATGGCTACACCTTC; CDR3 protein: CASTPRDNYGYTF
J gene: TRBJ1-6; D gene: NA; clone size: few; V gene: TRBV7-2; CDR3 length: 15; CDR3 DNA: TGTGCCAGCAACGAACAGGGAACTTCTAATTCACCCCTCCACTTT; CDR3 protein: CASNEQGTSNSPLHF
J gene: TRBJ2-2; D gene: NA; clone size: NA; V gene: TRBV5-1; CDR3 length: 16; CDR3 DNA: TGCGCCAGCAGCTTGAACGCGCAGGGAGTGGCCGGGGAGCTGTTTTTT; CDR3 protein: CASSLNAQGVAGELFF
J gene: TRBJ2-3; D gene: TRBD1; clone size: NA; V gene: TRBV10-3; CDR3 length: 18; CDR3 DNA: TGTGCCATCAGTGATCGACCCCTTGGGGACAGGGTTCCAGATACGCAGTATTTT; CDR3 protein: CAISDRPLGDRVPDTQYF
J gene: TRBJ1-4; D gene: NA; clone size: NA; V gene: TRBV5-1; CDR3 length: 13; CDR3 DNA: TGCGCCAGCAGCTCCGGGGGGAATGAAAAACTGTTTTTT; CDR3 protein: CASSSGGNEKLFF
J gene: TRBJ2-1; D gene: TRBD2; clone size: NA; V gene: TRBV13; CDR3 length: 16; CDR3 DNA: TGTGCCAGCAGCTGGGGACGACTAGCGGGGCAGAATGAGCAGTTCTTC; CDR3 protein: CASSWGRLAGQNEQFF
J gene: TRBJ1-5; D gene: NA; clone size: NA; V gene: TRBV6-1; CDR3 length: 15; CDR3 DNA: TGTGCCAGCAGTCCTCGGGGGGAAGGCAATCAGCCCCAGCATTTT; CDR3 protein: CASSPRGEGNQPQHF
J gene: TRBJ2-1; D gene: TRBD2; clone size: NA; V gene: TRBV28; CDR3 length: 15; CDR3 DNA: TGTGCCAGCAGGCCGGGACTAGTCGACTACAATGAGCAGTTCTTC; CDR3 protein: CASRPGLVDYNEQFF
J gene: TRBJ2-3; D gene: TRBD2; clone size: few; V gene: TRBV11-2; CDR3 length: 17; CDR3 DNA: TGTGCCAGCAGCCCGAGGACTAGCGGGGGGGCGATAGATACGCAGTATTTT; CDR3 protein: CASSPRTSGGAIDTQYF
J gene: TRBJ2-5; D gene: NA; clone size: NA; V gene: TRBV30; CDR3 length: 13; CDR3 DNA: TGTGCCTGGAGTGTATTAAATCAAGAGACCCAGTACTTC; CDR3 protein: CAWSVLNQETQYF
J gene: TRBJ2-1; D gene: NA; clone size: NA; V gene: TRBV4-2; CDR3 length: 14; CDR3 DNA: TGTGCCAGCAGCCAAGGTTTCGGGCAGAATGAGCAGTTCTTC; CDR3 protein: CASSQGFGQNEQFF
J gene: TRBJ2-1; D gene: NA; clone size: few; V gene: TRBV24-1; CDR3 length: 18; CDR3 DNA: TGTGCCACCAGTGATACGCCCGGACGAATGGGACGCTACAATGAGCAGTTCTTC; CDR3 protein: CATSDTPGRMGRYNEQFF
J gene: TRBJ1-2; D gene: NA; clone size: few; V gene: TRBV24-1; CDR3 length: 13; CDR3 DNA: TGTGCCACCAGTGGTTTCCAGGGAGATGGCTACACCTTC; CDR3 protein: CATSGFQGDGYTF
J gene: TRBJ1-5; D gene: NA; clone size: NA; V gene: TRBV5-6; CDR3 length: 16; CDR3 DNA: TGTGCCAGCAGCTTGGGGGTTGGACAGCCGAATCAGCCCCAGCATTTT; CDR3 protein: CASSLGVGQPNQPQHF
J gene: TRBJ2-2; D gene: NA; clone size: NA; V gene: TRBV5-5; CDR3 length: 15; CDR3 DNA: TGTGGCAGCAGCTTGCGTTCAGGGGCAACCGGGGAGCTGTTTTTT; CDR3 protein: CGSSLRSGATGELFF
J gene: TRBJ2-1; D gene: NA; clone size: many; V gene: TRBV27; CDR3 length: 15; CDR3 DNA: TGTGCCAGCAGTTTAGGGGCAGGGAGAGGCAATGAGCAGTTCTTC; CDR3 protein: CASSLGAGRGNEQFF
J gene: TRBJ1-1; D gene: NA; clone size: NA; V gene: TRBV20-1; CDR3 length: 14; CDR3 DNA: TGCAGTGCCCGGCGCGGGGGCGCGAACACTGAAGCTTTCTTT; CDR3 protein: CSARRGGANTEAFF
J gene: TRBJ1-4; D gene: TRBD1; clone size: NA; V gene: TRBV12-3/TRBV12-4; CDR3 length: 16; CDR3 DNA: TGTGCCAGCAGCCCGACCCCGACAGGGTGGAATGAAAAACTGTTTTTT; CDR3 protein: CASSPTPTGWNEKLFF
J gene: TRBJ2-7; D gene: TRBD2; clone size: few; V gene: TRBV7-2; CDR3 length: 14; CDR3 DNA: TGTGCCAGCAGCCAGAGCGGGAGCTTCAACGAGCAGTACTTC; CDR3 protein: CASSQSGSFNEQYF
J gene: TRBJ2-3; D gene: TRBD2; clone size: many; V gene: TRBV20-1; CDR3 length: 16; CDR3 DNA: TGCAGTGCGCCGGGACTAGCGGGAGGCGGCACAGATACGCAGTATTTT; CDR3 protein: CSAPGLAGGGTDTQYF
J gene: TRBJ2-7; D gene: TRBD1; clone size: many; V gene: TRBV20-1; CDR3 length: 15; CDR3 DNA: TGCAGTGCTAGTAGCTTACAGGGGTCAACCTACGAGCAGTACTTC; CDR3 protein: CSASSLQGSTYEQYF
J gene: TRBJ2-2; D gene: NA; clone size: few; V gene: TRBV20-1; CDR3 length: 13; CDR3 DNA: TGCAGTGCTAGAAAACTAGTTACCGGGGAGCTGTTTTTT; CDR3 protein: CSARKLVTGELFF
J gene: TRBJ2-3; D gene: NA; clone size: NA; V gene: TRBV6-2/TRBV6-3; CDR3 length: 14; CDR3 DNA: TGTGCCAGCAAGCGGAGCCCTAGCACAGATACGCAGTATTTT; CDR3 protein: CASKRSPSTDTQYF